This TCR beta chain was obtained from a study of CD8+CD57+ T cells in acquired aplastic anemia. Study-level points and caveats: There were some 27 CD8+ CDR3 sequences that occurred in both patients and controls.

Patients chosen for sequencing had shown CD8+CD57+ cell expansion by flow cytometry. All patients were therapy-naive when blood was sampled. This clonotype was detected once. Its target is not known. Template material for TCR beta VDJ and CDR3 profiling consisted of genomic DNA. TCRdb itself ran the reads through MiXCR, one entry per CDR3 protein. The table has about 58,000 distinct CDR3 sequences, about 56% seen once; the top ten hold under 20%. The TCR originated in a human donor with aplastic anemia. The source material was sorted CD4+, CD8+, or CD8+CD57+ T cells (not recorded which) from PBMCs.

The CDR3 coding sequence is TGTGCCATCAGCGACCGCTCAGGAATGACTGAAGCTTTCTTT. Residues: CAISDRSGMTEAFF. J is TRBJ1-1 and V is TRBV10-3; D ambiguous. CDR3 length: 14 residues. Germline V gene sequence: CDR1 ENHRY, CDR2 SYGVKD. Trimming removed 6 bases from V and 5 bases from J, with 16 bases in between.